This is a list of T cell receptor beta chains from one sample in a study of blood T cell repertoires in COVID-19. The table came from immunoSEQ multiplex PCR; TCRdb's copy has only in-frame clones and leaves some out. The sample includes over 90,000 clones, about 86% seen only once; the top ten take approximately 12%. The sample comprised peripheral blood. All receptors come from a woman aged 60-75 years in a cohort sampled during active or convalescent COVID-19. Each CDR3 is given with its conserved first and last residue. The D gene is left open where the match is weak. Where a row states a size, it is once, few, many or the class of an expanded clone; other rows omit it.

J gene,D gene,clone size,V gene,CDR3 DNA,CDR3 protein
TRBJ2-3,TRBD2,.,TRBV4-2,TGTGCCAGCAGCCTGGGGACTAGTAGTAGTCGCGATACGCAGTATTTT,CASSLGTSSSRDTQYF
TRBJ1-5,.,.,TRBV21-1,TGTGCCAGCAGCAGTACGGGACAGGGGAAACCCCAGCATTTT,CASSSTGQGKPQHF
TRBJ1-2,.,.,TRBV29-1,TGCAGCGTGGGGCCAGAGTATGGCTACACCTTC,CSVGPEYGYTF
TRBJ1-2,.,.,TRBV7-9,TGTGCCAGCAGCTCAAACGGAGGCTATGGCTACACCTTC,CASSSNGGYGYTF
TRBJ2-7,TRBD1,.,TRBV7-9,TGTGCCAGCAGAGGGACAGGGAACTCCTACGAGCAGTACTTC,CASRGTGNSYEQYF
TRBJ2-5,.,.,TRBV3-1/TRBV3-2,TGTGCCAGCAGCCCGGGGGGCCCCTCGAAAGAGACCCAGTACTTC,CASSPGGPSKETQYF
TRBJ1-1,.,.,TRBV27,TGTGCCAGCAGATTCAGGGATAAGAACACTGAAGCTTTCTTT,CASRFRDKNTEAFF
TRBJ2-5,.,.,TRBV5-1,TGCGCCAGCAGCTTGCTCGGGGAGACCCAGTACTTC,CASSLLGETQYF
TRBJ1-1,.,.,TRBV5-6,TGTGCCAGCAGCCTCGACAGAGTGGTCTCCACTGAAGCTTTCTTT,CASSLDRVVSTEAFF
TRBJ2-1,TRBD2,.,TRBV3-1/TRBV3-2,TGTGCCAGCAGCCACCCGGGCGGGGGGGACAATGAGCAGTTCTTC,CASSHPGGGDNEQFF
TRBJ2-7,.,.,TRBV5-8,TGTGCCAGCAGCTTTGAGGTACGGATCTACGAGCAGTACTTC,CASSFEVRIYEQYF
TRBJ2-2,TRBD2,.,TRBV5-6,TGTGCCAGCAGCTTACAAGCGGGGGCACCCACCGGGGAGCTGTTTTTT,CASSLQAGAPTGELFF
TRBJ2-3,.,.,TRBV13,TGTGCCAGCAGCCCTCGTGCCCAGACGCAGTATTTT,CASSPRAQTQYF
TRBJ1-3,.,.,TRBV5-5,TGTGCCAGCAGCCCTGGGCAGAGCTCTGGAAACACCATATATTTT,CASSPGQSSGNTIYF
TRBJ1-5,.,.,TRBV30,TGTGCCTGGAGCCGACAGAGCAATCAGCCCCAGCATTTT,CAWSRQSNQPQHF
TRBJ1-4,.,.,TRBV19,TGTGCCAGTAGTATAGATCCCGGGGGAGAAAAACTGTTTTTT,CASSIDPGGEKLFF
TRBJ2-5,TRBD1,.,TRBV4-1,TGCGCCAGCAGCCTCAACTTGCCGGGACAGGGAAAGACCCAGTACTTC,CASSLNLPGQGKTQYF
TRBJ1-2,TRBD1,.,TRBV5-1,TGCGCCAGCAGCTTTGATCCCTGGCCTGACAGGGGGCTTAACTATGGCTACACCTTC,CASSFDPWPDRGLNYGYTF
TRBJ1-2,.,.,TRBV9,TGTGCCAGCAGCGTCGATAACGGCTATGGCTACACCTTC,CASSVDNGYGYTF
TRBJ2-1,.,.,TRBV10-3,TGTGCCATTAGAGGACAGACTAACTACAATGAGCAGTTCTTC,CAIRGQTNYNEQFF
TRBJ1-1,TRBD1,.,TRBV18,TGTGCCAGCTCACCACCGGGACAGGGGGCATTTGGGAAAGCTTTCTTT,CASSPPGQGAFGKAFF
TRBJ2-2,.,.,TRBV30,TGTGCCTGGAGAATGAAGGGGTCGGACACCGGGGAGCTGTTTTTT,CAWRMKGSDTGELFF
TRBJ1-5,TRBD1,.,TRBV10-3,TGTGCCATCAGTGAGACAGGGGCTGGCAATCAGCCCCAGCATTTT,CAISETGAGNQPQHF
TRBJ1-5,.,.,TRBV12-3/TRBV12-4,TGTGCCAGCACCGTTGAGGGTCAGCCCCAGCATTTT,CASTVEGQPQHF
TRBJ2-4,.,.,TRBV29-1,TGCAGCGTCGGCGGGACTGTAGCCAAAAACATTCAGTACTTC,CSVGGTVAKNIQYF
TRBJ1-2,TRBD1,.,TRBV2,TGTGCCAGCAGCTACCCACAGGGGAGGACCTATGGCTACACCTTC,CASSYPQGRTYGYTF
TRBJ1-2,.,.,TRBV6-5,TGTGCCAGCAGTTATTCAGAAGATGGCTACACCTTC,CASSYSEDGYTF
TRBJ1-6,TRBD1,.,TRBV5-4,TGTGCCAGCAGCTTGGGGGCGGAGGGGGCGCGTTCACCCCTCCACTTT,CASSLGAEGARSPLHF
TRBJ2-5,TRBD2,.,TRBV7-2,TGTGCCAGCAGTAGCTCTAGCGGGAGAAAGACCCAGTACTTC,CASSSSSGRKTQYF
TRBJ1-5,.,.,TRBV7-2,TGTGCCAGCAGCCCGGGGGGGACCAGGAGTAATCAGCCCCAGCATTTT,CASSPGGTRSNQPQHF
TRBJ2-1,.,.,TRBV5-4,TGTGCCAGCAGCCGTAACAATGAGCAGTTCTTC,CASSRNNEQFF
TRBJ2-1,TRBD2,few,TRBV3-1/TRBV3-2,TGTGCCAGCAGCCAAAGGCTAGCGGGAGATTTGAATGAGCAGTTCTTC,CASSQRLAGDLNEQFF
TRBJ1-1,.,.,TRBV3-1/TRBV3-2,TGTGCCAGCAGCGCTCCATTAGGGCGACCCGGGGGCACTGAAGCTTTCTTT,CASSAPLGRPGGTEAFF
TRBJ2-7,.,.,TRBV6-6,TGTGCCAGCGCCCCAGGGCCCTACGAGCAGTACTTC,CASAPGPYEQYF
TRBJ1-2,TRBD1,.,TRBV6-5,TGTGCCAGCAGCAGAGACAGGGTCTATGGCTACACCTTC,CASSRDRVYGYTF
TRBJ2-5,TRBD2,.,TRBV3-1/TRBV3-2,TGTGCCAGCAGCCTGACCTGGCGGGGGGGCGTGGAGACCCAGTACTTC,CASSLTWRGGVETQYF